The 6 T cell receptor beta chains presented below share a single source sample, sequenced in a study of blood T cells in healthy people across ages. PCR was performed a second time for about 7 to 12 cycles using a sample-barcoded 5' primer and a J-beta primer mix. TCRdb ran MiXCR on the 5' RACE reads and lists one entry per CDR3 protein. The table records 450,000 to 600,000 distinct CDR3 sequences, over 25% of them present only once. These data were also reused for a study on T cells of mothers and their children.

The specimen was blood. These receptors all come from a boy under 10 years old in good health.

This clonotype has a handful of counts. This chain links TRBV7-6 with TRBJ2-5; TRBD2 aligns across 10 bases. The J segment lost 3 bases and the V segment lost 1 base, leaving 2 bases of the junction unmatched. CDR1 SGHVS and CDR2 FNYEAQ come from the germline V gene. This CDR3 comprises 15 residues. The CDR3 region has the DNA TGTGCCAGCAGCTTAGGTCTAGCGGGGGAAGAGACCCAGTACTTC. Encoded protein: CASSLGLAGEETQYF.

This rearrangement joins TRBV5-1 to TRBJ2-1; D gene ambiguous. Judging by the DNA end, TRBJ2-7 fits better; the J call may be wrong. Germline V CDR1 and CDR2: SGHRS, YFSETQ. This CDR3 has 18 amino acids. The CDR3 nucleotides read TGCGCCAGCAGCTTGTCCCCTTGGCAGGTCCGAGTGGGTCGCGAGCAGTACTTC. Encoded protein: CASSLSPWQVRVGREQYF.

The chain uses TRBV7-9 and TRBJ2-7; possible D gene TRBD1, 5 bases. Germline CDR1 reads SEHNR; CDR2 reads FQNEAQ (reference sequence). Between the trimmed V and J ends, which lost 1 base and 6 bases, there was a span of 10 bases. The CDR3 is made up of 13 amino acids. CDR3 in DNA: TGTGCCAGCAGCTTAGATGGGGCCCGCGAGCAGTACTTC. Amino acid sequence: CASSLDGAREQYF.

The chain has TRBV4-1 and TRBJ1-5; D is perhaps TRBD1 (5 bases). Germline assignment: CDR1 MGHRA and CDR2 YSYEKL. Trimming pared 3 bases from V and 3 bases from J, leaving 12 bases between. CDR3 length: 15 residues. The CDR3 loop is CASSHLDSYNQPQHF. DNA of the CDR3: TGCGCCAGCAGCCACCTAGACAGCTACAATCAGCCCCAGCATTTT.

This clonotype was detected only a few times. This chain uses TRBV6-2 or TRBV6-3 with TRBJ2-3; 9 bases are a match to TRBD2. In germline, CDR1 is MNHEY, CDR2 SVGEGT. The CDR3 extends over 16 amino acids. The V gene end was trimmed by 6 bases and the J gene end by 3 bases; junction bases not matched to a gene: 10. The CDR3 spells CASSHNSGRRTDTQYF. The CDR3 bases are TGTGCCAGCAGCCATAATAGCGGGAGAAGAACAGATACGCAGTATTTT.

Only a few counts were recorded for this clonotype. V usage is TRBV3-1 and J usage is TRBJ1-6; D remains unclear. From germline, CDR1 is LGHDT and CDR2 YNNKEL (reference sequence). The CDR3 length is 16 residues. V lost 4 bases and J 0 bases, leaving 10 bases between the germline ends. The CDR3 is CASSPQVSSYNSPLHF. DNA for the CDR3: TGTGCCAGCAGCCCCCAAGTTAGCTCCTATAATTCACCCCTCCACTTT.